This T cell receptor beta chain was recorded in a study of cytomegalovirus exposure and HLA in healthy donors. The study drew the donors from its approximately 120-subject validation cohort, separate from the roughly 700-subject first cohort. On this clone: Its target is not known.

General study findings and limits: With high specificity and sensitivity, the classifier reportedly diagnosed cytomegalovirus status.

Germline CDR1 is SGHRS and CDR2 is YFSETQ. J was trimmed by 4 bases and V by 0 bases; bases with no gene match: 2. The CDR3 is 15 residues long. TCRdb's copy holds only in-frame clones and misses some; the assay was immunoSEQ multiplex PCR. The data hold approximately 50,000 clones, with roughly 85% observed a single time. The clonotype comes from a woman in her twenties or thirties in good health and CMV-seronegative. V is TRBV5-1 and J is TRBJ2-5; TRBD1 agrees at 11 bases. Material for sequencing was PBMCs. CDR3 region: CASSLVGTGGETQYF. The CDR3 coding sequence is TGCGCCAGCAGCTTGGTTGGGACAGGGGGAGAGACCCAGTACTTC.